A selection of T cell receptor beta chains follows, all from one sample in a study of blood T cells in healthy people across ages. TCRdb re-called the 5' RACE reads with MiXCR, one entry per CDR3 protein. In the table there are hundreds of thousands of distinct CDR3 sequences, around 48% of which are singletons. The sequencing sample was made of blood. All receptors derive from an elderly man in good health. CDR3s include the opening cysteine and the closing phenylalanine or tryptophan. The order of the fields is CDR3 protein, CDR3 DNA, clone size, D gene, V gene, J gene. A D gene is named only where the DNA matches it firmly. Some rows mark clone size as missing; the rest say once, few, many or name a class of expanded clone.

CDR3 protein: CASSGQRGGTDTQYF
CDR3 DNA: TGCGCCAGCAGTGGACAGCGGGGGGGGACAGATACGCAGTATTTT
clone size: NA
D gene: TRBD2
V gene: TRBV10-1
J gene: TRBJ2-3

CDR3 protein: CASSYSGTGGRGYTF
CDR3 DNA: TGTGCCAGCAGTTACTCCGGGACAGGGGGCAGGGGCTACACCTTC
clone size: many
D gene: TRBD1
V gene: TRBV6-6
J gene: TRBJ1-2

CDR3 protein: CATSDYGSGNSDTQYF
CDR3 DNA: TGTGCCACCAGTGATTATGGTTCGGGAAACTCAGATACGCAGTATTTT
clone size: few
D gene: NA
V gene: TRBV24-1
J gene: TRBJ2-3

CDR3 protein: CASRRTSGYNEQFF
CDR3 DNA: TGTGCCAGCAGGAGGACTAGCGGTTACAATGAGCAGTTCTTC
clone size: NA
D gene: TRBD2
V gene: TRBV28
J gene: TRBJ2-1

CDR3 protein: CASSPSLNRQYF
CDR3 DNA: TGTGCCAGCAGTCCCTCATTAAATAGGCAGTACTTC
clone size: NA
D gene: NA
V gene: TRBV12-3/TRBV12-4
J gene: TRBJ2-5

CDR3 protein: CASSFDKNYGYTF
CDR3 DNA: TGTGCCAGCAGTTTCGACAAGAACTATGGCTACACCTTC
clone size: NA
D gene: NA
V gene: TRBV2
J gene: TRBJ1-2

CDR3 protein: CSVEVGDRPGEQYF
CDR3 DNA: TGCAGCGTTGAAGTCGGGGACAGGCCGGGGGAGCAGTACTTC
clone size: few
D gene: TRBD1
V gene: TRBV29-1
J gene: TRBJ2-4

CDR3 protein: CASSEGGTANYGYTF
CDR3 DNA: TGTGCCAGCAGTGAAGGCGGGACAGCAAACTATGGCTACACCTTC
clone size: few
D gene: TRBD1
V gene: TRBV2
J gene: TRBJ1-2

CDR3 protein: CAISGGYNEQFF
CDR3 DNA: TGTGCCATCAGTGGTGGGTACAATGAGCAGTTCTTC
clone size: NA
D gene: NA
V gene: TRBV10-3
J gene: TRBJ2-1

CDR3 protein: CSAGSPESYGYTF
CDR3 DNA: TGCAGTGCGGGATCGCCGGAAAGCTATGGCTACACCTTC
clone size: few
D gene: NA
V gene: TRBV20-1
J gene: TRBJ1-2

CDR3 protein: CAISDPVLNEQFF
CDR3 DNA: TGTGCCATCAGTGATCCGGTATTAAATGAGCAGTTCTTC
clone size: few
D gene: NA
V gene: TRBV10-3
J gene: TRBJ2-1

CDR3 protein: CASSPRRQGVSYEQYF
CDR3 DNA: TGTGCCAGCTCACCACGTCGGCAGGGTGTCTCCTACGAGCAGTACTTC
clone size: few
D gene: NA
V gene: TRBV18
J gene: TRBJ2-7

CDR3 protein: CATSSGDSPTTDTQYF
CDR3 DNA: TGTGCCACCAGCAGTGGGGACAGCCCCACCACAGATACGCAGTATTTT
clone size: NA
D gene: TRBD1
V gene: TRBV15
J gene: TRBJ2-3

CDR3 protein: CSVGLAGDGQETQFF
CDR3 DNA: TGCAGCGTTGGGTTAGCGGGAGACGGACAAGAGACCCAGTTCTTC
clone size: NA
D gene: TRBD2
V gene: TRBV29-1
J gene: TRBJ2-1

CDR3 protein: CASRPSGAQETQYF
CDR3 DNA: TGTGCCAGCAGACCATCCGGGGCCCAAGAGACCCAGTACTTC
clone size: few
D gene: NA
V gene: TRBV12-3/TRBV12-4
J gene: TRBJ2-5

CDR3 protein: CASGPNRGEQFF
CDR3 DNA: TGTGCTAGTGGTCCAAATAGGGGCGAGCAGTTCTTC
clone size: NA
D gene: NA
V gene: TRBV12-5
J gene: TRBJ2-1

CDR3 protein: CASSVSGTGSYEQYF
CDR3 DNA: TGTGCCAGCAGTGTTTCCGGGACAGGTTCCTACGAGCAGTACTTC
clone size: many
D gene: TRBD1
V gene: TRBV25-1
J gene: TRBJ2-7

CDR3 protein: CSARVRQAGPTDTQYF
CDR3 DNA: TGCAGTGCTAGAGTCCGACAGGCAGGTCCGACAGATACGCAGTATTTT
clone size: NA
D gene: NA
V gene: TRBV20-1
J gene: TRBJ2-3

CDR3 protein: CASSTTGTSSYNEQFF
CDR3 DNA: TGTGCCAGCAGCACAACCGGGACTAGCTCCTACAATGAGCAGTTCTTC
clone size: NA
D gene: TRBD2
V gene: TRBV11-3
J gene: TRBJ2-1

CDR3 protein: CASSLVGFRTDTQYF
CDR3 DNA: TGTGCCAGCAGCTTAGTGGGGTTTCGCACAGATACGCAGTATTTT
clone size: NA
D gene: NA
V gene: TRBV7-8
J gene: TRBJ2-3

CDR3 protein: CVSSQAASNQPQHF
CDR3 DNA: TGTGTCAGCAGCCAGGCAGCCTCCAATCAGCCCCAGCATTTT
clone size: NA
D gene: NA
V gene: TRBV7-2
J gene: TRBJ1-5

CDR3 protein: CSANPGKGSYEQYF
CDR3 DNA: TGCAGTGCGAACCCGGGAAAGGGGTCCTACGAGCAGTACTTC
clone size: few
D gene: NA
V gene: TRBV20-1
J gene: TRBJ2-7

CDR3 protein: CASSSDRLNGYTF
CDR3 DNA: TGTGCCAGCAGCTCGGACAGGCTGAATGGCTACACCTTC
clone size: few
D gene: TRBD1
V gene: TRBV7-9
J gene: TRBJ1-2

CDR3 protein: CASSVEQNSPLHF
CDR3 DNA: TGTGCCAGCAGTGTGGAGCAGAATTCACCCCTCCACTTT
clone size: NA
D gene: NA
V gene: TRBV9
J gene: TRBJ1-6

CDR3 protein: CAWSRQGETQYF
CDR3 DNA: TGTGCCTGGAGTAGACAAGGGGAGACCCAGTACTTC
clone size: NA
D gene: NA
V gene: TRBV30
J gene: TRBJ2-5

CDR3 protein: CSVRGAGETQYF
CDR3 DNA: TGCAGCGTTCGGGGGGCAGGAGAGACCCAGTACTTC
clone size: NA
D gene: NA
V gene: TRBV29-1
J gene: TRBJ2-5

CDR3 protein: CATSVRVELFF
CDR3 DNA: TGTGCCACCAGTGTGCGGGTGGAGCTGTTTTTT
clone size: NA
D gene: NA
V gene: TRBV24-1
J gene: TRBJ2-2

CDR3 protein: CSAALAGILYEQYF
CDR3 DNA: TGCAGTGCCGCGCTGGCGGGGATCCTCTACGAGCAGTACTTC
clone size: few
D gene: NA
V gene: TRBV20-1
J gene: TRBJ2-7

CDR3 protein: CASSLFGLTNSGELFF
CDR3 DNA: TGTGCCAGCAGCTTATTTGGACTAACGAACTCTGGGGAGCTGTTTTTT
clone size: NA
D gene: NA
V gene: TRBV7-2
J gene: TRBJ2-2

CDR3 protein: CASRESGLAKSSYERYF
CDR3 DNA: TGTGCCAGCAGGGAGTCGGGACTAGCGAAGAGCTCCTACGAGCGGTACTTC
clone size: NA
D gene: TRBD2
V gene: TRBV6-1
J gene: TRBJ2-7

CDR3 protein: CSARTSGTLTGELFF
CDR3 DNA: TGCAGTGCTAGAACCTCTGGGACTCTCACCGGGGAGCTGTTTTTT
clone size: NA
D gene: NA
V gene: TRBV20-1
J gene: TRBJ2-2

CDR3 protein: CASSQEAGGFYNSPLHF
CDR3 DNA: TGCGCCAGCAGCCAAGAGGCAGGGGGCTTCTATAATTCACCCCTCCACTTT
clone size: once
D gene: TRBD1
V gene: TRBV4-3
J gene: TRBJ1-6

CDR3 protein: CASIPRERVRRNEQFF
CDR3 DNA: TGTGCCAGCATTCCGCGGGAAAGGGTGAGGCGCAATGAGCAGTTCTTC
clone size: NA
D gene: NA
V gene: TRBV2
J gene: TRBJ2-1

CDR3 protein: CASSKRGGSYNEQFF
CDR3 DNA: TGTGCCAGCAGCAAGCGGGGGGGTTCCTACAATGAGCAGTTCTTC
clone size: NA
D gene: TRBD2
V gene: TRBV14
J gene: TRBJ2-1

CDR3 protein: CAWSVGETGVYEQYF
CDR3 DNA: TGTGCCTGGAGCGTCGGAGAGACAGGGGTTTACGAGCAGTACTTC
clone size: many
D gene: TRBD1
V gene: TRBV30
J gene: TRBJ2-7